This T cell receptor beta chain was sequenced for a study of shared clonotypes between healthy human individuals. Study results and limitations: Sampling included only blood; tissue repertoires likely differ.

The method was immunoSEQ multiplex PCR; TCRdb's version includes in-frame clones alone and lacks a portion of them. The sample contains approximately 1,500,000 clones, over 95% of which appear only once. This clone came up once. What it recognizes is unknown. Trimming took 1 base from V and 4 from J; bases not matched to a gene: 4. Germline CDR1 and CDR2: SGHAT and FQNNGV. This CDR3 has 15 amino acids. Sequenced input: naive CD4+ T cells sorted from blood. Subset denoted: CD45RA+ positively selected. The V gene is TRBV11-2, the J gene TRBJ1-5; TRBD1 matches at 7 bases. The TCR originated in a man aged 30 to 45 in good health. CDR3 coding DNA: TGTGCCAGCAGCTTAGGTTCAGGGGGGAATCAGCCCCAGCATTTT. The encoded protein is CASSLGSGGNQPQHF.